This T cell receptor beta chain was obtained from a study of blood T cell repertoires in COVID-19. About the study: Samples came from the United States, Italy and Spain, spanning acute and convalescent COVID-19. T cells, B-cell-depleted T cells, or PBMCs supplied cDNA or gDNA.

As originally analysed: How many nucleated cells were present was estimated from reference gene primer amplification. Produced via immunoSEQ multiplex PCR; TCRdb's table is partial and in-frame only. The V and J calls and the clone size are those of that table, but D and trimming were determined from the DNA. The sample carries approximately 330,000 clones, approximately 88% recorded once. Germline values: CDR1 KGHSH, CDR2 LQKENI. The V end lost 6 bases, the J end lost 3 bases, and 9 bases lay between the germline ends. This CDR3 comprises 12 residues. The sample consisted of peripheral blood. This TCR derives from a woman aged 50 to 65 with active or convalescent COVID-19. The V and J genes are TRBV18 and TRBJ2-7; TRBD2 might be the D (5 bases). This CDR3 is CASSSRDYEQYF. In DNA form, the CDR3 reads TGTGCCAGCTCGTCCCGGGACTACGAGCAGTACTTC.